What follows are 21 T cell receptor beta chains derived from one specimen sequenced in a study of Graves' ophthalmopathy and Graves' hyperthyroidism. Amplified TCR beta CDR3 regions were obtained using RNA transcripts as template. The workflow started with a first-round RT-PCR run with HTBI primers and then moved on to a second-round multiplex PCR. TCRdb independently ran MiXCR on the multiplex PCR reads; one entry per CDR3 protein. The table has 500,000 to 800,000 distinct CDR3 sequences, about 38% seen once. Sequencing was done on a sample of peripheral blood. The source of these receptors is an adult man with Graves' ophthalmopathy.

The chain recombines TRBV7-3 with TRBJ2-5; 11 bases line up with TRBD2. The CDR3 length is 15 residues. V lost 0 bases and J lost 7; bases outside the gene matches: 4. CDR1 is SGHTA, CDR2 FQGTGA, per germline. This CDR3 reads CASSLTSLAGGTQYF. CDR3 coding DNA: TGTGCCAGCAGCTTAACGAGCCTAGCGGGGGGGACCCAGTACTTC. Filled out from reference TRBV7-3 and TRBJ2-5, the complete variable domain reads GAGVSQTPSNKVTEKGKYVELRCDPISGHTALYWYRQSLGQGPEFLIYFQGTGAADDSGLPNDRFFAVRPEGSVSTLKIQRTERGDSAVYLCASSLTSLAGGTQYFGPGTRLLVL.

The chain has TRBV25-1 and TRBJ2-5, with D perhaps TRBD2 (5 bases). The V gene lost 8 bases and the J gene lost 1 base, with 14 bases spanning the gap. The CDR3 covers 14 residues. The germline gives CDR1 MGHDK, CDR2 SYGVNS. CDR3: CASLISAIQETQYF. The CDR3 nucleotides are TGTGCCAGCTTGATTAGCGCAATCCAAGAGACCCAGTACTTC.

Concerning this clonotype: This may be a read error: a much more frequent sequence differs by one nucleotide. The gene calls are TRBV20-1 and TRBJ1-2; weak D call: TRBD1 (6 bases). CDR1 and CDR2 from the germline V gene are DFQATT and SNEGSKA (reference sequence). The CDR3 has 13 amino acids. The CDR3 sequence: CSARGGQGRSYAF. In nucleotides, the CDR3 is TGCAGTGCTAGAGGGGGGCAGGGGAGAAGCTACGCCTTC.

This clonotype was seen more than once but under ten times. V usage is TRBV19 and J usage is TRBJ1-1, with 7 positions matching TRBD1. CDR3 length equals 12 residues. Germline V gene data show CDR1 as LNHDA and CDR2 as SQIVND (reference sequence). Germline trimming cut 11 bases from V and 5 bases from J; bases unmatched to any gene: 8. CDR3 protein: CAWTEGATEAFF. For the CDR3, the DNA is TGTGCCTGGACGGAGGGGGCGACTGAAGCTTTCTTT.

The rearrangement uses TRBV10-2 and TRBJ2-5; a possible D gene is TRBD1 (6 bases). The V end lost 6 bases, the J end lost 6 bases, and 14 bases lay between the germline ends. The CDR3 is 13 residues long. Germline lookup yields CDR1 WSHSY and CDR2 SAAADI. CDR3 protein: CASSPGAPKTQYF. CDR3 DNA sequence: TGCGCCAGCAGCCCAGGGGCCCCAAAGACCCAGTACTTC.

The rearrangement links TRBV4-3 to TRBJ1-3; D gene unclear. CDR1 is LGHNA and CDR2 is YSLEER in the germline V gene. The CDR3 has 16 residues. The V end was cut by 0 bases, the J end by 4 bases, with 13 bases between. The CDR3 DNA is TGCGCCAGCAGCCAAGATACCCCACGGCCAGGAAACACCATATATTTT. It encodes CASSQDTPRPGNTIYF.

The chain employs TRBV2 and TRBJ2-2; D remains ambiguous. Germline V gene lookup returns CDR1 SNHLY and CDR2 FYNNEI. The V and J ends lost 6 bases and 4 bases respectively, with 15 bases between them. The CDR3 has 15 residues. CDR3 coding DNA: TGTGCCAGCAGCGACCATAATATAGCCACCGGGGAGCTGTTTTTT. Translated: CASSDHNIATGELFF.

This clonotype has a handful of counts. This rearrangement joins TRBV6-5 to TRBJ1-2; no definite D call. The germline V and J ends were trimmed by 5 bases and 0 bases, with 13 bases remaining between them. Germline assignment: CDR1 MNHEY and CDR2 SVGAGI. This CDR3 spans 15 amino acids. CDR3 protein: CASSPESTPNYGYTF. The CDR3 DNA follows: TGTGCCAGCAGTCCCGAAAGTACCCCTAACTATGGCTACACCTTC.

This clonotype appeared many times. The CDR3 DNA reads TGTGCCAGTAGTATAATTGCGGGAGGAGGTTACGAGCAGTACTTC. It encodes CASSIIAGGGYEQYF. V gene TRBV19 combines with J gene TRBJ2-7; TRBD2 agrees at 8 bases. The CDR3 runs to 15 residues. CDR1 and CDR2 (germline): LNHDA, SQIVND (reference sequence). V shed 2 bases and J 4 bases; nucleotides not matched to a gene: 7.

At least ten counts were recorded for this clonotype. This chain uses TRBV19 with TRBJ2-2; 9 bases fit TRBD2. This CDR3 is 14 amino acids long. Germline CDR1 and CDR2: LNHDA and SQIVND (reference sequence). V shed 6 bases and J 3 bases; nucleotides not matched to a gene: 2. The CDR3 nucleotides read TGTGCCAGTAGGGGACTAGCAGACACCGGGGAGCTGTTTTTT. Amino acid sequence: CASRGLADTGELFF.

This clonotype has ten or more counts. The chain uses TRBV19 and TRBJ1-1, with D unresolved. The CDR3 contains 17 residues. V lost 9 bases and J lost 0, with 23 bases in between. Per the germline V gene, CDR1 is LNHDA and CDR2 is SQIVND (reference sequence). CDR3 loop: CASNVGMGSRMNTEAFF. In DNA form, the CDR3 reads TGTGCCAGCAATGTCGGTATGGGCTCACGAATGAACACTGAAGCTTTCTTT.

The DNA of the CDR3 is TGCAGTGCCGCGGGCTACGAGCAGTACTTC. This encodes CSAAGYEQYF. V and J are TRBV20-1 and TRBJ2-7, with a tentative D call TRBD2 (5 bases). The V gene's germline CDR1 is DFQATT and CDR2 SNEGSKA (reference sequence). The CDR3 is 10 residues long. Deletions cut 6 bases from V and 3 bases from J, with 6 bases between.

J is TRBJ1-5 and V is TRBV9; unclear D gene. Germline CDR1 is SGDLS and CDR2 is YYNGEE. This CDR3 comprises 14 residues. V lost 4 bases to trimming and J lost 7 bases, with 15 bases between them. The CDR3 nucleotides read TGTGCCAGCAGCCGCAATTCTGGGGTGCAGCCCCAGCATTTT. Encoded protein: CASSRNSGVQPQHF.

A single count supports this clonotype. The chain recombines TRBV3-1 with TRBJ2-7; D not certain. The V gene lost 0 bases and the J gene lost 5 bases, with 11 bases spanning the gap. The CDR3 runs 14 residues. CDR1 and CDR2 (germline): LGHDT, YNNKEL (reference sequence). CDR3 sequence reads: CASSQDTVQHEQYF. For the CDR3, the DNA is TGTGCCAGCAGCCAAGATACCGTTCAGCACGAGCAGTACTTC.

The V and J genes are TRBV6-6 and TRBJ2-5; 8 nucleotides match TRBD1. The CDR3 totals 13 residues. Trimming removed 3 bases from V and 5 bases from J; junction bases left unmatched: 2. Germline loops: CDR1 MNHNY, CDR2 SVGAGI (reference sequence). CDR3 nucleotide sequence: TGTGCCAGCAGTTATCAGGGGGCTGAGACCCAGTACTTC. Translation: CASSYQGAETQYF.

This chain uses TRBV15 with TRBJ1-3; D is unresolved. The CDR3 sequence is 10 residues long. V was shortened by 7 bases and J by 8 bases, with 6 bases between the two germline ends. Germline loops: CDR1 LNHNV, CDR2 YYDKDF (reference sequence). CDR3 nucleotides: TGTGCCACCAACGGGGACACCATATATTTT. Its protein product is CATNGDTIYF.

The sample holds many counts of this clonotype. This sequence joins TRBV10-2 and TRBJ1-2, with D perhaps TRBD1 (6 bases). The CDR3 runs 18 residues. CDR1 WSHSY and CDR2 SAAADI come from the germline V gene. Between the trimmed V and J ends, which lost 0 bases and 4 bases, there was a span of 21 bases. CDR3 region: CASSESKRGQGRGYGYTF. The CDR3 DNA sequence: TGCGCCAGCAGTGAGTCGAAACGGGGGCAAGGACGGGGCTATGGCTACACCTTC.

In its sample, this clonotype was seen many times. The rearrangement joins TRBV24-1 to TRBJ1-5; D perhaps matches TRBD1 (6 bases). CDR1 is KGHDR and CDR2 is SFDVKD in the germline V gene. The CDR3 sequence is 13 residues long. Trimming took 2 bases from V and 7 from J, leaving 8 bases between them. The CDR3 DNA reads TGTGCCACCAGTGATTCAGGGGTCCAGCCCCAGCATTTT. It is translated as CATSDSGVQPQHF.

This clonotype was found many times. The V call is TRBV14, the J call TRBJ2-7, with 8 bases lining up with TRBD2. This CDR3 has 16 amino acids. V shed 4 bases, J shed 2 bases, and the junction held 10 bases outside the gene matches. Germline V lookup: CDR1 SGHDN, CDR2 FVKESK. CDR3 residues: CASSPGEGLAPYEQYF. The CDR3 DNA reads TGTGCCAGCAGCCCGGGCGAAGGACTAGCACCCTACGAGCAGTACTTC.

This chain links TRBV25-1 with TRBJ1-1; no firm D call. This CDR3 spans 14 amino acids. The germline V and J ends were trimmed by 4 bases and 3 bases, with 12 bases remaining between them. Germline-derived CDR1 and CDR2 are MGHDK and SYGVNS. The CDR3 coding sequence is TGTGCCAGCAGTGGCCTCGGAGAGGACACTGAAGCTTTCTTT. Its translation is CASSGLGEDTEAFF.

The chain recombines TRBV9 with TRBJ1-1, with D tentatively TRBD1 (5 bases). This CDR3 comprises 14 residues. With 0 bases removed from V and 4 bases from J, the gap between germline ends came to 10 bases. Germline V lookup: CDR1 SGDLS, CDR2 YYNGEE. In DNA, the CDR3 is TGTGCCAGCAGCGTAGCGGCCAGGGCCACTGAAGCTTTCTTT. Protein product: CASSVAARATEAFF.